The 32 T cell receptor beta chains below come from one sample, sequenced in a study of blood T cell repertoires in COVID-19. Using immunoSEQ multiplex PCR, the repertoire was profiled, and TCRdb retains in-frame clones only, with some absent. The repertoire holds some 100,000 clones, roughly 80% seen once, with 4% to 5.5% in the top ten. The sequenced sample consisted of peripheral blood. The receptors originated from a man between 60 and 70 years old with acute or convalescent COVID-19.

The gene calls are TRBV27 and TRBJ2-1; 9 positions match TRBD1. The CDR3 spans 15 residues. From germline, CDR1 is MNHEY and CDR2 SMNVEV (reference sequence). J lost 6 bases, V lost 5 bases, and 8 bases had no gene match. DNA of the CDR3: TGTGCCAGCAGTCGCAGGGACAGGGCGGGCAATGAGCAGTTCTTC. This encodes CASSRRDRAGNEQFF.

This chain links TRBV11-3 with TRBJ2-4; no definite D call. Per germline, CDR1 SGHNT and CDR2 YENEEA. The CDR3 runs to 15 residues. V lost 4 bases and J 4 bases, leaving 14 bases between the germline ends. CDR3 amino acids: CASSSRTDFKNIQYF. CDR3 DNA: TGTGCCAGCAGCTCCCGAACAGATTTTAAAAACATTCAGTACTTC.

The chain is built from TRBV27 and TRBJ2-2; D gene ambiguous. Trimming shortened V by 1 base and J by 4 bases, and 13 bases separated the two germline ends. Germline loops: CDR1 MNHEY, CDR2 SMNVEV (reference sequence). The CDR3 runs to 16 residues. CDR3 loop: CASSLFPRLGTGELFF. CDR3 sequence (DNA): TGTGCCAGCAGTTTATTCCCCCGGCTAGGCACCGGGGAGCTGTTTTTT.

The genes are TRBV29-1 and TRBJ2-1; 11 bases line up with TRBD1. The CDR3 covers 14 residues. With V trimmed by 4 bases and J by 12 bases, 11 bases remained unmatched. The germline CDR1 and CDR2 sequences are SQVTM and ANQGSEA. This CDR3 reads CSVAPGQGVSWQFF. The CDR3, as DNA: TGCAGCGTTGCACCGGGACAGGGGGTCAGTTGGCAGTTCTTC.

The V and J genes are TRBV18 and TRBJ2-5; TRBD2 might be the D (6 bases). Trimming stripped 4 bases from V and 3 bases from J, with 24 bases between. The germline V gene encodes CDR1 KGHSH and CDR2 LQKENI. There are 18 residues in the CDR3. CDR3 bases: TGTGCCAGCTCACGAGGACTATCTCCGGGGCGGTCCGAAGAGACCCAGTACTTC. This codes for CASSRGLSPGRSEETQYF.

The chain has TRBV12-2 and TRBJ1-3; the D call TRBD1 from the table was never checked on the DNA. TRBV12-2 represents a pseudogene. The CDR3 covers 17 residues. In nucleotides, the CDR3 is TGTGCAAGTCGCTTAGGCCCGTCCAGGGGATCTGGAAACACCATATATTTT. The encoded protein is CASRLGPSRGSGNTIYF.

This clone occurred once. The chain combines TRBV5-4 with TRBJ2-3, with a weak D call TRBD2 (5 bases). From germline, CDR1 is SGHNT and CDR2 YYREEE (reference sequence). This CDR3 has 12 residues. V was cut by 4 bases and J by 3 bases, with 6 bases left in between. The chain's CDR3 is CASSRGTDTQYF. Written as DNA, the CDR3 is TGTGCCAGCAGCCGGGGTACAGATACGCAGTATTTT.

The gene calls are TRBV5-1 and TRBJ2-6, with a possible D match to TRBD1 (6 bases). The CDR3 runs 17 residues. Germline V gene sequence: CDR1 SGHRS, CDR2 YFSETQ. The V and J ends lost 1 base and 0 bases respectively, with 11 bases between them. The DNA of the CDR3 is TGCGCCAGCAGCTTGAATACAGGGATCTCTGGGGCCAACGTCCTGACTTTC. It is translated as CASSLNTGISGANVLTF.

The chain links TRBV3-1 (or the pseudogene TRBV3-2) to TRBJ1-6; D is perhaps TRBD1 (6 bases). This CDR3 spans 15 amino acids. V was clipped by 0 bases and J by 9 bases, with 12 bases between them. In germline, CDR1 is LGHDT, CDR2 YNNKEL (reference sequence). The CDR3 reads CASSQEDSRGSPLHF. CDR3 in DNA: TGTGCCAGCAGCCAAGAGGACAGCCGGGGTTCACCCCTCCACTTT.

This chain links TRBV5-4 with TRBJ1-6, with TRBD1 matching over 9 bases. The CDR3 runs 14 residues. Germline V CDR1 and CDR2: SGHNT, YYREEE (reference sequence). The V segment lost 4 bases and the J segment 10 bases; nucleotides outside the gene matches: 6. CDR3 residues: CASSRTGAPSPLHF. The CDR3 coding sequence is TGTGCCAGCAGCCGGACAGGGGCCCCGTCACCCCTCCACTTT.

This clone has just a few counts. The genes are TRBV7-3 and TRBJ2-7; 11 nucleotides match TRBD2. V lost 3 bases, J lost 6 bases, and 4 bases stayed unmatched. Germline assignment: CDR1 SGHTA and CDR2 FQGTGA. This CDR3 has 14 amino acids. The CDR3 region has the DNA TGTGCCAGCAGCTTGCTAGCGGGAGGTCCCGAGCAGTACTTC. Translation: CASSLLAGGPEQYF.

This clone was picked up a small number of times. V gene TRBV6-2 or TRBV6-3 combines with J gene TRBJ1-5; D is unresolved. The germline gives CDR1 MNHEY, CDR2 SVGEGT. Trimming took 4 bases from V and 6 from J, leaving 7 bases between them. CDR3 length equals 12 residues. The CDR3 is CASSLTGQPQHF. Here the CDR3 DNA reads TGTGCCAGCAGTTTAACGGGTCAGCCCCAGCATTTT.

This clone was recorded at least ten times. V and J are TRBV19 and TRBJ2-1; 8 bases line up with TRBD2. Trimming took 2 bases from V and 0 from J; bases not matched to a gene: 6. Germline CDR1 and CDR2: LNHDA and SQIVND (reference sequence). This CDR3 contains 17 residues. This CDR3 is CASSITGGGSSYNEQFF. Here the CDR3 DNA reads TGTGCCAGTAGTATAACGGGCGGGGGGAGCTCCTACAATGAGCAGTTCTTC.

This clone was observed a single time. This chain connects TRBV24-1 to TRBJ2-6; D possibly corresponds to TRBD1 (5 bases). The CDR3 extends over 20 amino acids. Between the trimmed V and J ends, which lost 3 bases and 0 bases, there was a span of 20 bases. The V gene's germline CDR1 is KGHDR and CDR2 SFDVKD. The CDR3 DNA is TGTGCCACCAGTGATGTTTGGACAAATAACTTTCCCTCTGGGGCCAACGTCCTGACTTTC. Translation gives CATSDVWTNNFPSGANVLTF.

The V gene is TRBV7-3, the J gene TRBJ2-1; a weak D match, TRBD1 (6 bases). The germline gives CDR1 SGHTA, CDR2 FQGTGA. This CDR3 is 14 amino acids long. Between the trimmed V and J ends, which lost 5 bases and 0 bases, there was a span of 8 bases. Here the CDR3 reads CASSPQGSYNEQFF. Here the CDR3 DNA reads TGTGCCAGCAGCCCACAGGGCTCCTACAATGAGCAGTTCTTC.

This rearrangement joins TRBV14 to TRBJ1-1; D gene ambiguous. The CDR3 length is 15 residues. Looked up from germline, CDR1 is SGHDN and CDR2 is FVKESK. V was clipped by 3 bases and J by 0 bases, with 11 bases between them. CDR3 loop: CASSQPQPMNTEAFF. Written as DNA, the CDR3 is TGTGCCAGCAGCCAGCCACAGCCGATGAACACTGAAGCTTTCTTT.

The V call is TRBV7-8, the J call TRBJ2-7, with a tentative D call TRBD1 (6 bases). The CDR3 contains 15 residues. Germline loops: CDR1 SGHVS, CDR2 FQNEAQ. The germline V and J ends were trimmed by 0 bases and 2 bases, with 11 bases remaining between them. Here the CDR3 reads CASSLADRPAYEQYF. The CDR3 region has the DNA TGTGCCAGCAGCTTAGCGGACAGACCAGCCTACGAGCAGTACTTC.

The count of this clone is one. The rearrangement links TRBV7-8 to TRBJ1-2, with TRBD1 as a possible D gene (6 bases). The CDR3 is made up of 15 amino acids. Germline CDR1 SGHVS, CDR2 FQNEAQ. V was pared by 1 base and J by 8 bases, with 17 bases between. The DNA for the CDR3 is TGTGCCAGCAGCTTAGTCCGGCAGCATCAGGGGGGCTACACCTTC. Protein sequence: CASSLVRQHQGGYTF.

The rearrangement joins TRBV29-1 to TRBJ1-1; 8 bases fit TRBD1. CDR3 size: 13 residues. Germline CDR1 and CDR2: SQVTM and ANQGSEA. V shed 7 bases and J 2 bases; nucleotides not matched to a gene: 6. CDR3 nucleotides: TGCAGCGGAAACAGGGGGACTAACACTGAAGCTTTCTTT. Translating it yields CSGNRGTNTEAFF.

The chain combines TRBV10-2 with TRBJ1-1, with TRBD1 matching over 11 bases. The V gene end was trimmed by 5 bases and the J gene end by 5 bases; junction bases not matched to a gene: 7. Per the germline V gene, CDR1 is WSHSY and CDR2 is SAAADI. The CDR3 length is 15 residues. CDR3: CASSFHGTGGTEAFF. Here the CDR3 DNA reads TGCGCCAGCAGTTTTCATGGGACAGGGGGAACTGAAGCTTTCTTT.

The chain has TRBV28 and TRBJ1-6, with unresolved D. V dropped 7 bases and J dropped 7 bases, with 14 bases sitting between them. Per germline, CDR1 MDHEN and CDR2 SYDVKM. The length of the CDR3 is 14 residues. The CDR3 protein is CASTYGSRNSPLHF. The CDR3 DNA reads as TGTGCCAGCACCTATGGATCTAGGAATTCACCCCTCCACTTT.

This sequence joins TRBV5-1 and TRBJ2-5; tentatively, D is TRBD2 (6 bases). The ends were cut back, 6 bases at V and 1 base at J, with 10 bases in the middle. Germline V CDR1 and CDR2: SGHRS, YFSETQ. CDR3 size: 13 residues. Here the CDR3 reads CASMRGGQETQYF. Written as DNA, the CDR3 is TGCGCCAGCATGCGGGGCGGCCAAGAGACCCAGTACTTC.

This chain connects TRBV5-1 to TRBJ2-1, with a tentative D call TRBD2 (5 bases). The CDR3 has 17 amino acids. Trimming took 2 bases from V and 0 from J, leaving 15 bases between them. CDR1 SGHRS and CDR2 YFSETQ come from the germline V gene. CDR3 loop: CASSFYNSASSYNEQFF. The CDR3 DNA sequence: TGCGCCAGCAGCTTCTACAATAGCGCGAGCTCCTACAATGAGCAGTTCTTC. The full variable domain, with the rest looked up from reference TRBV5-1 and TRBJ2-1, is KAGVTQTPRYLIKTRGQQVTLSCSPISGHRSVSWYQQTPGQGLQFLFEYFSETQRNKGNFPGRFSGRQFSNSRSEMNVSTLELGDSALYLCASSFYNSASSYNEQFFGPGTRLTVL.

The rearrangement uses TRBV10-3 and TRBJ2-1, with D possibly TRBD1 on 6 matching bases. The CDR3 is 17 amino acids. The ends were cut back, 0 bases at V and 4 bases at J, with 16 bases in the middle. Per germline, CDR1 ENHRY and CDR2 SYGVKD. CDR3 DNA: TGTGCCATCAGTGAGTCGAACTTGCAGGGGCCATACAATGAGCAGTTCTTC. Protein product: CAISESNLQGPYNEQFF.

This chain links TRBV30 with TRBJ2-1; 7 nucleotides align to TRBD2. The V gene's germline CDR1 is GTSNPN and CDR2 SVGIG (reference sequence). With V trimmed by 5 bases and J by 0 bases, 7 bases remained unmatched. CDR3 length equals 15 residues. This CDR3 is CAWDAGDSSYNEQFF. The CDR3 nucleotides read TGTGCCTGGGATGCGGGGGACTCCTCCTACAATGAGCAGTTCTTC. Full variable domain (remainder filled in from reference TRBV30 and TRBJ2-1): SQTIHQWPATLVQPVGSPLSLECTVEGTSNPNLYWYRQAAGRGLQLLFYSVGIGQISSEVPQNLSASRPQDRQFILSSKKLLLSDSGFYLCAWDAGDSSYNEQFFGPGTRLTVL.

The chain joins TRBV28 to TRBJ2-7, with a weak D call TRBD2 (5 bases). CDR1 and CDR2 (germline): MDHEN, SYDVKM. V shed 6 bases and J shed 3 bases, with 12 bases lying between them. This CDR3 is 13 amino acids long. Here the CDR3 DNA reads TGTGCCAGCAGAACCGGAGGTTTCTACGAGCAGTACTTC. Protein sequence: CASRTGGFYEQYF.

The CDR3 here is CASSLTGTGEYEQYF. The DNA for the CDR3 is TGTGCCAGCAGCTTAACCGGGACAGGGGAGTACGAGCAGTACTTC. The chain employs TRBV7-3 and TRBJ2-7; TRBD1 matches at 10 bases. CDR3 length equals 15 residues. Germline V gene lookup returns CDR1 SGHTA and CDR2 FQGTGA. The trim removed 0 bases at V and 4 bases at J, leaving 3 bases unmatched.

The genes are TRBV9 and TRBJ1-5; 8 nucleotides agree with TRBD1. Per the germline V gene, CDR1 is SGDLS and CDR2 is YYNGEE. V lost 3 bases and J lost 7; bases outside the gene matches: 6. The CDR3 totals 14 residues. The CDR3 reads CASSAGQGPQPQHF. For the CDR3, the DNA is TGTGCCAGCAGCGCCGGACAGGGCCCCCAGCCCCAGCATTTT.

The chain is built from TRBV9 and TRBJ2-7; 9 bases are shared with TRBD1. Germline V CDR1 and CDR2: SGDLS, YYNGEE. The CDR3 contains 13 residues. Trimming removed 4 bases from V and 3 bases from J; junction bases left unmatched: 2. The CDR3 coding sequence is TGTGCCAGCAGCTTGGGACAGGGCTACGAGCAGTACTTC. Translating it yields CASSLGQGYEQYF.

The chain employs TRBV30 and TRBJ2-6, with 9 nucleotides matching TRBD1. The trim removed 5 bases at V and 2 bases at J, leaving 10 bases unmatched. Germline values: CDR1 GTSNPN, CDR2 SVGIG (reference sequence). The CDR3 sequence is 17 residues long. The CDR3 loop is CAWGRDRASTGANVLTF. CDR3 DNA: TGTGCCTGGGGCCGGGACAGGGCGTCCACTGGGGCCAACGTCCTGACTTTC.

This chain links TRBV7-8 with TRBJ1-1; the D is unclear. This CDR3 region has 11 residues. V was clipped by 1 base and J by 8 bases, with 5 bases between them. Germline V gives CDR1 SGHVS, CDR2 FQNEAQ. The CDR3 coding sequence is TGTGCCAGCAGCTTAGGCCAGGAAGCTTTCTTT. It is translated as CASSLGQEAFF.

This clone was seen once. In DNA form, the CDR3 reads TGTGCCAGCGGGGGTGGGACAGGGGTTTATTCACCCCTCCACTTT. Its translation: CASGGGTGVYSPLHF. This chain links TRBV6-1 with TRBJ1-6; 10 nucleotides agree with TRBD1. Germline V gives CDR1 MNHNS, CDR2 SASEGT. CDR3 length equals 15 residues. V lost 8 bases, J lost 8 bases, and 9 bases stayed unmatched.